This T cell receptor beta chain was identified during a study of CD8 T cells in Susac syndrome. Reverse transcription of roughly 0.45 to 1 ug RNA used random hexamers. TCRdb reanalysed the immunoSEQ multiplex PCR reads using MiXCR and keeps one entry per CDR3 protein. This table holds fewer than 350,000 distinct CDR3 sequences, 90% to 95% found once. The source material was CD4+ T cells from PBMCs. The sequence was obtained from a human donor with multiple sclerosis.

The DNA of the CDR3 is TGCAGCGTGGCCCCCATGGAGGGGGGTACGCAGTATTTT. Protein sequence: CSVAPMEGGTQYF. This chain connects TRBV29-1 to TRBJ2-3; TRBD1 or TRBD2 may be the D gene (6 bases each). The germline V gene has CDR1 SQVTM and CDR2 ANQGSEA. Trimming shortened V by 6 bases and J by 8 bases, and 18 bases separated the two germline ends. The CDR3 consists of 13 residues.